This T cell receptor beta chain appears in the sequencing data of a study of response to subunit inactivated influenza vaccine listed by TCRdb under 2018. About the investigation overall: Deep quantitative T cell receptor repertoire profiling was used in the study to track responses to a trivalent subunit inactivated influenza vaccine. The full study reports these points: According to the authors, only a limited number of new T cells may be recruited by each seasonal influenza vaccination.

Turning to this clonotype: Its antigen is not yet known. No qualities accompany the bases; no much larger clone lies one base away.

The library was built by means of RT-PCR. Sequencer: Illumina HiSeq 2500. TCRdb took the public reads, trimmed them with fastp at Q25, ran MiXCR for clone calling and kept in-frame beta chains. Under each unique CDR3 protein, matching rows form one entry showing the most common genes and DNA. Recorded for this sample are about 540,000 distinct CDR3 sequences; around 13% of them occurred a single time. Clones ranked in the top ten supply 8.5% to 14% of the sample. The germline V gene sets CDR1 to WSHSY and CDR2 to SAAADI. Trimming leaves V shorter by 0 bases and J shorter by 9 bases, with the junction holding 8 bases beyond the gene matches. Spanning cysteine to phenylalanine, the CDR3 consists of 15 amino acids. Here the CDR3 DNA is all that survives: 45 bases in frame from base 1.

The receptor was derived from a man between 50 and 59 years old who received an inactivated influenza vaccine. Donor details come from another sample of the same person, matched by shared clones. Sequenced material: PBMCs from blood, taken roughly 12 days after vaccination. The sequence joins TRBV10-2 to TRBJ2-1; the central 7 bases match TRBD1. The CDR3 protein is CASSESWAGGVEQFF. The nucleotides read TGCGCCAGCAGTGAGTCTTGGGCAGGGGGTGTTGAGCAGTTCTTC.